One sample yielded the 21 T cell receptor beta chains listed below, sequenced in a study of blood T cell repertoires in COVID-19. Sequencing was performed with immunoSEQ multiplex PCR; in TCRdb, only in-frame clones are kept and a portion is missing. The table lists almost 55,000 clones, less than 85% of them singletons. Sequenced: peripheral blood. Source of these receptors: a human donor in a cohort sampled during active COVID-19.

J is TRBJ1-1 and V is TRBV7-2; TRBD1 matches at 7 bases. After removal of 4 bases from V and 4 bases from J, the junction contained 6 bases not matched to a gene. CDR3 length: 14 residues. Germline CDR1 SGHTA, CDR2 FQGNSA. CDR3 region: CASSSNPGGTEAFF. The CDR3 DNA reads TGTGCCAGCAGCTCGAACCCAGGGGGCACTGAAGCTTTCTTT.

The chain joins TRBV4-3 to TRBJ1-1; 9 nucleotides match TRBD1. CDR1 is LGHNA and CDR2 is YSLEER in the germline V gene. V lost 3 bases and J lost 5; bases outside the gene matches: 7. The CDR3 runs to 15 residues. As DNA, the CDR3 is TGCGCCAGCAGCCACATCGGGACAGGGTTTACTGAAGCTTTCTTT. Its translation: CASSHIGTGFTEAFF.

DNA of the CDR3: TGTGCCAGCAGTTCAGGGTTTGGCTACACCTTC. Its protein product is CASSSGFGYTF. The genes are TRBV12-3 or TRBV12-4 and TRBJ1-2, with a tentative D call TRBD1 (5 bases). This CDR3 has 11 amino acids. Trimming stripped 4 bases from V and 7 bases from J, with 7 bases between.

This chain links TRBV7-2 with TRBJ1-1, with 10 bases lining up with TRBD1. Looked up from germline, CDR1 is SGHTA and CDR2 is FQGNSA. The CDR3 length is 18 residues. After removal of 5 bases from V and 2 bases from J, the junction contained 14 bases not matched to a gene. This CDR3 is CASSPRGDRGRPNTEAFF. The CDR3 DNA follows: TGTGCCAGCAGCCCCAGAGGCGACAGGGGGCGGCCCAACACTGAAGCTTTCTTT.

This chain joins TRBV5-1 and TRBJ1-1; 7 bases match TRBD1. The CDR3 spans 13 residues. The V and J ends lost 5 bases and 3 bases, in that order; junction bases with no gene match: 4. Germline CDR1 SGHRS, CDR2 YFSETQ. The CDR3 DNA reads TGCGCCAGCAGGGTCAGGGGGGACACTGAAGCTTTCTTT. Translated, it gives CASRVRGDTEAFF.

The chain recombines TRBV7-9 with TRBJ1-2, with D uncertain. The V end was cut by 5 bases, the J end by 5 bases, with 9 bases between. Germline V CDR1 and CDR2: SEHNR, FQNEAQ (reference sequence). The CDR3 extends over 12 amino acids. The CDR3 DNA reads TGTGCCAGCAGCCTCCCGGGGTATGGCTACACCTTC. Its protein product is CASSLPGYGYTF.

The rearrangement joins TRBV9 to TRBJ2-3, with 7 bases lining up with TRBD2. There are 15 residues in the CDR3. Losses at the gene ends were 7 bases for V and 1 base for J; bases not matched to a gene: 9. Germline CDR1 SGDLS, CDR2 YYNGEE. The CDR3 sequence: CASGIEGRGTDTQYF. CDR3 in DNA: TGTGCCAGCGGAATCGAAGGGAGGGGCACAGATACGCAGTATTTT.

The chain combines TRBV10-3 with TRBJ1-1; a weak D match, TRBD1 (6 bases). With 6 bases removed from V and 9 bases from J, the gap between germline ends came to 14 bases. This CDR3 comprises 12 residues. The germline gives CDR1 ENHRY, CDR2 SYGVKD. CDR3 sequence: CAISANRVQAFF. The CDR3 nucleotides are TGTGCCATCAGCGCTAACAGGGTACAAGCTTTCTTT.

This chain connects TRBV30 to TRBJ1-1, with a tentative D call TRBD1 (5 bases). Between the trimmed V and J ends, which lost 1 base and 0 bases, there was a span of 15 bases. The CDR3 spans 16 residues. The germline gives CDR1 GTSNPN, CDR2 SVGIG (reference sequence). DNA of the CDR3: TGTGCCTGGAGTGGGGAGGCAGGGAACATGAACACTGAAGCTTTCTTT. This gives the protein CAWSGEAGNMNTEAFF.

J is TRBJ2-7 and V is TRBV19, with 11 nucleotides matching TRBD2. Germline V gene sequence: CDR1 LNHDA, CDR2 SQIVND (reference sequence). Trimming took 1 base from V and 2 from J; bases not matched to a gene: 1. The CDR3 totals 15 residues. This CDR3 reads CASSIGLAGTYEQYF. The CDR3, as DNA: TGTGCCAGTAGTATAGGACTAGCGGGGACCTACGAGCAGTACTTC.

V is TRBV6-6 and J is TRBJ2-3; a possible D gene is TRBD1 (6 bases). Germline V gene data show CDR1 as MNHNY and CDR2 as SVGAGI (reference sequence). The CDR3 length is 12 residues. The V gene lost 8 bases and the J gene lost 1 base, with 7 bases spanning the gap. CDR3 protein: CASSGGTDTQYF. CDR3 nucleotide sequence: TGTGCCAGCTCAGGGGGCACAGATACGCAGTATTTT.

V and J are TRBV19 and TRBJ1-1, with D unclear. This CDR3 region has 15 residues. Germline-derived CDR1 and CDR2 are LNHDA and SQIVND (reference sequence). V lost 4 bases and J lost 0, with 12 bases in between. CDR3 DNA sequence: TGTGCCAGTAGTACCGCAGAGACAATGAACACTGAAGCTTTCTTT. It specifies CASSTAETMNTEAFF.

The chain links TRBV6-2 or TRBV6-3 to TRBJ2-5; 8 bases match TRBD2. Germline-derived CDR1 and CDR2 are MNHEY and SVGEGT. After removal of 4 bases from V and 1 base from J, the junction contained 2 bases not matched to a gene. This CDR3 spans 14 amino acids. The CDR3 sequence is CASSFSGVQETQYF. For the CDR3, the DNA is TGTGCCAGCAGTTTTAGCGGGGTCCAAGAGACCCAGTACTTC.

The chain combines TRBV6-6 with TRBJ2-3; the match to TRBD2 covers 8 bases. The junction had 11 bases not matched to a gene; V was cut back by 5 bases and J by 1 base. The CDR3 is 17 residues long. Germline V gene data show CDR1 as MNHNY and CDR2 as SVGAGI (reference sequence). CDR3 sequence: CASSRSGAYRGTDTQYF. The CDR3, as DNA: TGTGCCAGCAGTCGTAGCGGGGCTTATCGGGGCACAGATACGCAGTATTTT.

This clone was recorded only once. The chain has TRBV19 and TRBJ2-3, with D hard to call. The germline V gene encodes CDR1 LNHDA and CDR2 SQIVND (reference sequence). This CDR3 spans 13 amino acids. Trimming shortened V by 4 bases and J by 4 bases, and 9 bases separated the two germline ends. The CDR3 region is CASSKNRADTQYF. CDR3 DNA sequence: TGTGCCAGTAGTAAGAATCGGGCAGATACGCAGTATTTT.

The chain couples TRBV11-2 to TRBJ1-3, with D tentatively TRBD1 (6 bases). The V end was cut by 0 bases, the J end by 5 bases, with 26 bases between. The CDR3 spans 20 residues. Germline V lookup: CDR1 SGHAT, CDR2 FQNNGV. The DNA for the CDR3 is TGTGCCAGCAGCTTAGATTCAGGAACCAATACAGGGAATCACCGAAACACCATATATTTT. Translation gives CASSLDSGTNTGNHRNTIYF.

The CDR3 bases are TGTGCCAGCAGCTCGGACAGGGGAACTAATGAAAAACTGTTTTTT. Translation gives CASSSDRGTNEKLFF. The chain uses TRBV11-2 and TRBJ1-4; TRBD1 matches at 9 bases. CDR1 SGHAT and CDR2 FQNNGV come from the germline V gene. V gave up 4 bases and J gave up 1 base; unmatched junction bases: 1. CDR3 size: 15 residues.

This chain links TRBV18 with TRBJ2-1; possible D gene TRBD2, 6 bases. V lost 0 bases and J lost 8, with 11 bases in between. Per the germline V gene, CDR1 is KGHSH and CDR2 is LQKENI. The CDR3 has 14 amino acids. CDR3 in DNA: TGTGCCAGCTCACCACCGAGGAGGGAACATGAGCAGTTCTTC. Residues: CASSPPRREHEQFF.

The chain recombines TRBV5-4 with TRBJ2-3; 11 bases line up with TRBD2. Germline trimming cut 6 bases from V and 5 bases from J; bases unmatched to any gene: 8. The CDR3 spans 15 residues. CDR1 is SGHNT and CDR2 is YYREEE in the germline V gene (reference sequence). The CDR3 DNA reads as TGTGCCAGCACCTTTAGCGGGGGGGCCAAAGATACGCAGTATTTT. Translation: CASTFSGGAKDTQYF.

This clone was detected once. Here the CDR3 DNA reads TGCGCCAGCAGCTCACTAGCGGGAGCCACCTACGAGCAGTACTTC. It yields the protein CASSSLAGATYEQYF. The rearrangement joins TRBV5-1 to TRBJ2-7; 11 bases fit TRBD2. This CDR3 region has 15 residues. With V trimmed by 3 bases and J by 2 bases, 4 bases remained unmatched. Germline V gene lookup returns CDR1 SGHRS and CDR2 YFSETQ.

CDR3 loop: CASSAGGQYTEAFF. As DNA, the CDR3 is TGTGCCAGCAGTGCGGGAGGGCAATACACTGAAGCTTTCTTT. This chain connects TRBV2 to TRBJ1-1, with D unclear. Per the germline V gene, CDR1 is SNHLY and CDR2 is FYNNEI. This CDR3 has 14 residues. V was shortened by 4 bases and J by 3 bases, with 12 bases between the two germline ends. The variable domain in full, completed from reference TRBV2 and TRBJ1-1, reads EPEVTQTPSHQVTQMGQEVILRCVPISNHLYFYWYRQILGQKVEFLVSFYNNEISEKSEIFDDQFSVERPDGSNFTLKIRSTKLEDSAMYFCASSAGGQYTEAFFGQGTRLTVV.